A selection of T cell receptor beta chains follows, all from one sample in a study of control samples from healthy donors and cancer patients. The repertoire was sequenced with immunoSEQ multiplex PCR; TCRdb's copy has only in-frame clones and lacks some. This table has 100,000 to 150,000 clones, approximately 91% appearing once. The source material was blood. The receptors come from a middle-aged man in good health. CDR3s include the opening cysteine and the closing phenylalanine or tryptophan. The D gene is left open where the match is weak.

TRBJ1-5,TRBV28,TRBD1,TGTGCCAGCAGTCTACCCGGGACAGAAACACAGCCCCAGCATTTT,CASSLPGTETQPQHF
TRBJ1-5,TRBV28,NA,TGTGCCAGCAGTGCGAAAAAGACAGGACTCAGCAATCAGCCCCAGCATTTT,CASSAKKTGLSNQPQHF
TRBJ2-5,TRBV3-1/TRBV3-2,NA,TGTGCCAGCAGCCCTGGACAGATGCAAGAGACCCAGTACTTC,CASSPGQMQETQYF
TRBJ2-5,TRBV7-2,NA,TGTGCCAGCAGCACCAGACCGAAAGAGACCCAGTACTTC,CASSTRPKETQYF
TRBJ2-5,TRBV5-4,NA,TGTGCCAGCAGCCCTGCCGGGAGCCTAGGAGAGACCCAGTACTTC,CASSPAGSLGETQYF
TRBJ2-3,TRBV5-1,NA,TGCGCCAGCAGCTCAGGACAGTCCGCAGATACGCAGTATTTT,CASSSGQSADTQYF
TRBJ2-2,TRBV5-1,NA,TGCGCCAGCAGCTTGGATGCCACCGGGGAGCTGTTTTTT,CASSLDATGELFF
TRBJ1-2,TRBV10-3,NA,TGTGCCATCAGTAAAAGGGGCCTAGATGGCTACACCTTC,CAISKRGLDGYTF
TRBJ2-7,TRBV9,TRBD1,TGTGCCAGCAGCCTCGACCCCCGTGGGACAGACCCATTGGGGCAGTACTTC,CASSLDPRGTDPLGQYF
TRBJ2-1,TRBV3-1/TRBV3-2,NA,TGTGCCAGCAGCCAAGCTGCGTGGGACATCTACAATGAGCAGTTCTTC,CASSQAAWDIYNEQFF